A single sample is the source of the 15 T cell receptor beta chains below, sequenced in a study of cytomegalovirus exposure and HLA in healthy donors. Amplification used 60 Vbeta primers and 13 Jbeta primers. Repertoires were generated with immunoSEQ multiplex PCR, while TCRdb's copy carries only in-frame clones and drops some. The sample has roughly 100,000 clones, about 9.4% seen once; the top ten hold 5.8%. Material: PBMCs. The receptors stem from a man in his forties in good health and CMV-seropositive.

This clone occurred a few times. The chain uses TRBV27 and TRBJ2-7; 8 bases map to TRBD2. J gave up 3 bases and V 6 bases, and 7 bases lay outside the gene matches. The CDR3 is 14 amino acids. Germline CDR1 is MNHEY and CDR2 is SMNVEV (reference sequence). The CDR3 DNA reads TGTGCCAGCAGAATAGTAAGCGGGAGCTACGAGCAGTACTTC. It specifies CASRIVSGSYEQYF.

The chain links TRBV7-2 to TRBJ1-5; possible D gene TRBD1, 5 bases. V was cut by 1 base and J by 5 bases, with 9 bases left in between. Germline V gives CDR1 SGHTA, CDR2 FQGNSA. The CDR3 runs to 14 residues. DNA for the CDR3: TGTGCCAGCAGCTTAGGTCCGGGGGATCAGCCCCAGCATTTT. This encodes CASSLGPGDQPQHF. The full variable domain, rest sourced from reference TRBV7-2 and TRBJ1-5, is GAGVSQSPSNKVTEKGKDVELRCDPISGHTALYWYRQSLGQGLEFLIYFQGNSAPDKSGLPSDRFSAERTGGSVSTLTIQRTQQEDSAVYLCASSLGPGDQPQHFGDGTRLSIL.

This clone was seen a few times. CDR3 loop: CASSQDSGWGNTIYF. CDR3 bases: TGCGCCAGCAGCCAAGATTCCGGTTGGGGAAACACCATATATTTT. The chain recombines TRBV4-3 with TRBJ1-3; no clear D gene. The germline CDR1 and CDR2 sequences are LGHNA and YSLEER. Trimming cost V 0 bases and J 4 bases, with 10 bases left between them. The CDR3 is made up of 15 amino acids.

This clone was recorded a few times. The chain recombines TRBV5-1 with TRBJ2-5; weak D call: TRBD1 (7 bases). Germline V lookup: CDR1 SGHRS, CDR2 YFSETQ. This CDR3 has 13 amino acids. V was trimmed by 7 bases and J by 2 bases, leaving 12 bases between them. The CDR3 coding sequence is TGCGCCAGCGCGGGGACAGAGCAAGAGACCCAGTACTTC. This encodes CASAGTEQETQYF.

This clone was seen a handful of times. The gene calls are TRBV11-2 and TRBJ2-7; tentatively, D is TRBD1 (5 bases). Germline CDR1 and CDR2: SGHAT and FQNNGV. Between the trimmed V and J ends, which lost 5 bases and 6 bases, there was a span of 11 bases. The CDR3 is 12 residues long. CDR3 protein: CASSPDIPEQYF. CDR3 nucleotides: TGTGCCAGCAGCCCGGACATACCCGAGCAGTACTTC. Using reference TRBV11-2 and TRBJ2-7 for the parts outside the CDR3, the full variable domain is EAGVAQSPRYKIIEKRQSVAFWCNPISGHATLYWYQQILGQGPKLLIQFQNNGVVDDSQLPKDRFSAERLKGVDSTLKIQPAKLEDSAVYLCASSPDIPEQYFGPGTRLTVT.

This clone has only a few counts. The V call is TRBV5-1, the J call TRBJ2-7; tentative D call: TRBD1 (6 bases). The V gene lost 3 bases and the J gene lost 10 bases, with 20 bases spanning the gap. This CDR3 has 14 residues. Germline assignment: CDR1 SGHRS and CDR2 YFSETQ. CDR3 in DNA: TGCGCCAGCAGCTCCTGGACCGTGGACAGCTATCAGTACTTC. Encoded protein: CASSSWTVDSYQYF.

The sample holds a few counts of this clone. V gene TRBV9 combines with J gene TRBJ1-2; 7 bases match TRBD1. V lost 3 bases and J lost 4; bases outside the gene matches: 6. The CDR3 sequence is 14 residues long. Germline CDR1 and CDR2: SGDLS and YYNGEE. CDR3 in DNA: TGTGCCAGCAGCGAGAGGGACAGTATCTATGGCTACACCTTC. It encodes CASSERDSIYGYTF.

The V and J genes are TRBV29-1 and TRBJ2-3, with D tentatively TRBD2 (6 bases). This CDR3 contains 14 residues. Germline values: CDR1 SQVTM, CDR2 ANQGSEA. V lost 2 bases and J 2 bases, leaving 11 bases between the germline ends. The CDR3 reads CSVELGLLTDTQYF. Here the CDR3 DNA reads TGCAGCGTTGAATTGGGACTGCTCACAGATACGCAGTATTTT.

For this clone: The sample has other DNA sequences that encode this CDR3 too. CDR3 sequence reads: CASSVGGQGDTEAFF. In nucleotides, the CDR3 is TGTGCCAGCAGCGTAGGGGGACAGGGGGACACTGAAGCTTTCTTT. The chain links TRBV9 to TRBJ1-1, with 11 bases aligning to TRBD1. The V gene end was trimmed by 0 bases and the J gene end by 3 bases; junction bases not matched to a gene: 1. The CDR3 length is 15 residues. CDR1 SGDLS and CDR2 YYNGEE come from the germline V gene.

This clone was seen more than once but under ten times. The V call is TRBV4-3, the J call TRBJ1-2; TRBD1 matches at 10 bases. The V and J ends lost 3 bases and 6 bases, in that order; junction bases with no gene match: 4. Germline lookup yields CDR1 LGHNA and CDR2 YSLEER. The CDR3 totals 14 residues. CDR3 in amino acids: CASSQYGQGDGYTF. The CDR3 bases are TGCGCCAGCAGCCAGTACGGACAGGGGGATGGCTACACCTTC.

This clone was found a few times. This chain uses TRBV29-1 with TRBJ1-1; D unclear. The CDR3 covers 13 residues. Per the germline V gene, CDR1 is SQVTM and CDR2 is ANQGSEA. V was cut by 2 bases and J by 1 base, with 8 bases left in between. CDR3 bases: TGCAGCGTTGAAAAACAATGGAACACTGAAGCTTTCTTT. Protein sequence: CSVEKQWNTEAFF.

V is TRBV7-9 and J is TRBJ1-1, with D unresolved. Germline CDR1 SEHNR, CDR2 FQNEAQ (reference sequence). V was trimmed by 6 bases and J by 4 bases, leaving 21 bases between them. CDR3 size: 16 residues. CDR3 sequence: CASRPQPSSVATEAFF. CDR3 in DNA: TGTGCCAGCAGACCCCAACCCTCTAGCGTGGCCACTGAAGCTTTCTTT.

There are a few counts of this clone. The chain employs TRBV5-1 and TRBJ2-3, with D uncertain. The CDR3 extends over 13 amino acids. The ends were cut back, 0 bases at V and 4 bases at J, with 6 bases in the middle. Germline lookup yields CDR1 SGHRS and CDR2 YFSETQ. CDR3 in amino acids: CASSLGEADTQYF. CDR3 DNA: TGCGCCAGCAGCTTGGGAGAGGCAGATACGCAGTATTTT.

J is TRBJ2-3 and V is TRBV28; 7 bases line up with TRBD1. Unmatched junction bases numbered 9, after V lost 5 bases and J lost 1 base. Per germline, CDR1 MDHEN and CDR2 SYDVKM. The CDR3 covers 16 residues. The CDR3 bases are TGTGCCAGCAGTCAATCCCCGGGACAGCGCACAGATACGCAGTATTTT. This sequence encodes CASSQSPGQRTDTQYF.

The rearrangement links TRBV29-1 to TRBJ2-7; the match to TRBD2 covers 7 bases. The CDR3 has 17 residues. The germline V gene encodes CDR1 SQVTM and CDR2 ANQGSEA. Trimming removed 4 bases from V and 2 bases from J; junction bases left unmatched: 17. For the CDR3, the DNA is TGCAGCGTTGTTATGTCAGCAGCTAGCGGATCAACCTACGAGCAGTACTTC. This gives the protein CSVVMSAASGSTYEQYF.